This T cell receptor beta chain emerged from a study of identical twins. Study-wide points: These conclusions were based on statistical analysis (cross-sectional, not following the same donors). Insertions were fewer in abundant cord blood beta clonotypes, whereas memory repertoires showed none of this pattern. The degree of excess twin sharing was weaker in beta out-of-frame sequences. Out-of-frame alpha sequences shared by twins showed excess low generation probability.

MiXCR, run by TCRdb on the 5' RACE reads, gives a single entry per CDR3 protein. This table holds 420,000 or so distinct CDR3 sequences, approximately 18% found once. The sample holds a few counts of this clonotype. Its antigen remains unidentified. CDR1 ENHRY and CDR2 SYGVKD come from the germline V gene. J gave up 2 bases and V 10 bases, and 5 bases lay outside the gene matches. CDR3 length: 14 amino acids. The chain has TRBV10-3 and TRBJ2-5; TRBD2 matches 12 bases. The clonotype comes from a man over 45 in good health. Source material: naive T cells sorted from blood. CDR3 nucleotides: TGTGCCACCAGACTAGCGGGAGCGCAAGAGACCCAGTACTTC. Its translation: CATRLAGAQETQYF.